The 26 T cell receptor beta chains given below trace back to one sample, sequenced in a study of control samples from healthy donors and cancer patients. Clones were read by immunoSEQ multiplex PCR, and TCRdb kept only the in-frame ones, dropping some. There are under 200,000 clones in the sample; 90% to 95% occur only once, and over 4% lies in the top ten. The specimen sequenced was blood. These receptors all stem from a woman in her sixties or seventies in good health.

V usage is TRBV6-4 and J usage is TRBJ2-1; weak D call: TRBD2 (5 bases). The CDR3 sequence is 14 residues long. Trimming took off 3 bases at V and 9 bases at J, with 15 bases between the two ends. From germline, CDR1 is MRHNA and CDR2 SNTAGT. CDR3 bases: TGTGCCAGCAGTGAAAGCGGAGCCTTCGGTGAGCAGTTCTTC. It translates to CASSESGAFGEQFF.

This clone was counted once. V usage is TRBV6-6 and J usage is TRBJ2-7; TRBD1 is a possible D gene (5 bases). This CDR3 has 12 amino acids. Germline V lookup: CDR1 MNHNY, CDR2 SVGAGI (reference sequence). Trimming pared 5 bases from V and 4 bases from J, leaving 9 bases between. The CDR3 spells CASSDQGYEQYF. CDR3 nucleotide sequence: TGTGCCAGCAGTGATCAGGGATACGAGCAGTACTTC.

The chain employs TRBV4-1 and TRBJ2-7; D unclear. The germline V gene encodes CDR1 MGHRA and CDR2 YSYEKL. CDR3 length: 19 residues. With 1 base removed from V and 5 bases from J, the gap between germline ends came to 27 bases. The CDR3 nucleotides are TGCGCCAGCAGCCAAGCCAAGAAGGGTAATCTGGGTGGATCCGACGAGCAGTACTTC. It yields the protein CASSQAKKGNLGGSDEQYF.

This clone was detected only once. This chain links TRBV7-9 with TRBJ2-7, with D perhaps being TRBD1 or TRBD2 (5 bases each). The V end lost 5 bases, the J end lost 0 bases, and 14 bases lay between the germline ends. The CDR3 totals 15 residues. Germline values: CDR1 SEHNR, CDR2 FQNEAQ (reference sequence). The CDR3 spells CASSTGTGNSYEQYF. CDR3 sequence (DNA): TGTGCCAGCAGCACAGGAACCGGGAACTCCTACGAGCAGTACTTC.

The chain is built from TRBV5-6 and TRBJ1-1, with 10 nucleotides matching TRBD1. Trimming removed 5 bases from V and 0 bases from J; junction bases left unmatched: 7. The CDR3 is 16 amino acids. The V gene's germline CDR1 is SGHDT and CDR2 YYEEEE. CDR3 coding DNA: TGTGCCAGCAGTCCCGGGACAGGGGCCTTGAACACTGAAGCTTTCTTT. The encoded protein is CASSPGTGALNTEAFF.

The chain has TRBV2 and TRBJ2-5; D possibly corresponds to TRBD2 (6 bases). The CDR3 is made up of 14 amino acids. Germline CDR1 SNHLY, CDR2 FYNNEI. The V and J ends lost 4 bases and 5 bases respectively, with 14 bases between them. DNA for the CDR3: TGTGCCAGCAGTGGACTCATACGGGGGGAGACCCAGTACTTC. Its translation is CASSGLIRGETQYF.

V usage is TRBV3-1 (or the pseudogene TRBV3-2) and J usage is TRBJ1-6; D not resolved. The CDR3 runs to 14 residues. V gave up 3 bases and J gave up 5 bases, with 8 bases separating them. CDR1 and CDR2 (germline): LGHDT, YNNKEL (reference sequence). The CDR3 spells CASSQGLHNSPLHF. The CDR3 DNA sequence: TGTGCCAGCAGCCAGGGATTGCATAATTCACCCCTCCACTTT.

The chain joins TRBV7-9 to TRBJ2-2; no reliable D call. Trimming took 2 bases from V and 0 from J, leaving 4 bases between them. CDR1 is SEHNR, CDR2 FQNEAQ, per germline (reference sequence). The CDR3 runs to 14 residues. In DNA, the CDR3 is TGTGCCAGCAGCTTAACGGCGAACACCGGGGAGCTGTTTTTT. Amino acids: CASSLTANTGELFF.

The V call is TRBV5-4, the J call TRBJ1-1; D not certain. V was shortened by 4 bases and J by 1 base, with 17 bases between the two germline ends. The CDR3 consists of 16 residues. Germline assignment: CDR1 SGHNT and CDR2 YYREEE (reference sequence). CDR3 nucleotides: TGTGCCAGCAGCCCTCCCGGGAAACTGACGAACACTGAAGCTTTCTTT. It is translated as CASSPPGKLTNTEAFF.

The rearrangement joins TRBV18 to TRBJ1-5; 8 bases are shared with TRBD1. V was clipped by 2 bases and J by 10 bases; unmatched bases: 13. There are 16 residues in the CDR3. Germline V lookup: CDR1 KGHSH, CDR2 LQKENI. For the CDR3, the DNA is TGTGCCAGCTCACCAGCAGGGGGCGGCGGCTTGAGTCCCCAGCATTTT. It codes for CASSPAGGGGLSPQHF.

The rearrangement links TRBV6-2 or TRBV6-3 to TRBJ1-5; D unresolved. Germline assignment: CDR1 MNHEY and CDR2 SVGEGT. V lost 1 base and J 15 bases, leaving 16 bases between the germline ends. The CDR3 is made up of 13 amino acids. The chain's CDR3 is CASSYYLEGGPHF. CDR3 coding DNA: TGTGCCAGCAGTTACTACCTGGAGGGAGGACCGCATTTT.

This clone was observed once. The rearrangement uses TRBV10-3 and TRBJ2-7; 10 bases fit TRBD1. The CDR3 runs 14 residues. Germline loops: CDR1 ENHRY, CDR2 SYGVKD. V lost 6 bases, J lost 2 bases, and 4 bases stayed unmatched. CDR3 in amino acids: CAISRTGGTYEQYF. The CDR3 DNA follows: TGTGCCATCAGCCGGACAGGGGGTACCTACGAGCAGTACTTC.

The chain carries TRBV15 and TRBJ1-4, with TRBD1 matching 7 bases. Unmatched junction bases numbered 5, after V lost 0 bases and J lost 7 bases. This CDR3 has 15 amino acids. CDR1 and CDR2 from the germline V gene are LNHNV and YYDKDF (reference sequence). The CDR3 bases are TGTGCCACCAGCAGAGATAGGGGGCGCGGTGAAAAACTGTTTTTT. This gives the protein CATSRDRGRGEKLFF. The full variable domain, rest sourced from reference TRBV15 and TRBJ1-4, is DAMVIQNPRYQVTQFGKPVTLSCSQTLNHNVMYWYQQKSSQAPKLLFHYYDKDFNNEADTPDNFQSRRPNTSFCFLDIRSPGLGDTAMYLCATSRDRGRGEKLFFGSGTQLSVL.

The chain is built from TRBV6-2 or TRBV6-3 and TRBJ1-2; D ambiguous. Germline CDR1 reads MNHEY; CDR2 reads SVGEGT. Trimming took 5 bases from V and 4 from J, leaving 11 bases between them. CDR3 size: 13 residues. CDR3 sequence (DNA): TGTGCCAGCAGTGCAAATCCACTCTATGGCTACACCTTC. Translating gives CASSANPLYGYTF.

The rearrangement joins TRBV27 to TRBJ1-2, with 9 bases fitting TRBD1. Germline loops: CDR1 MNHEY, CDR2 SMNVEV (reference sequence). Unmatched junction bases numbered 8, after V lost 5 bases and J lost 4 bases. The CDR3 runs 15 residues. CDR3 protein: CASSQGTGRFYGYTF. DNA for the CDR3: TGTGCCAGCAGTCAGGGGACAGGGAGATTCTATGGCTACACCTTC.

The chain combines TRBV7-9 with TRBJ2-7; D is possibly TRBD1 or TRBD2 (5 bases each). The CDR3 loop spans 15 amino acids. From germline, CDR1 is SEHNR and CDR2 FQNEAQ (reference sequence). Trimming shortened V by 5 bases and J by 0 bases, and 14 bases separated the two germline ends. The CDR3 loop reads CASSEGPESSYEQYF. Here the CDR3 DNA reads TGTGCCAGCAGCGAGGGGCCGGAGAGCTCCTACGAGCAGTACTTC. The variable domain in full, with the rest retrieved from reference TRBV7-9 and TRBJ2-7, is DTGVSQNPRHKITKRGQNVTFRCDPISEHNRLYWYRQTLGQGPEFLTYFQNEAQLEKSRLLSDRFSAERPKGSFSTLEIQRTEQGDSAMYLCASSEGPESSYEQYFGPGTRLTVT.

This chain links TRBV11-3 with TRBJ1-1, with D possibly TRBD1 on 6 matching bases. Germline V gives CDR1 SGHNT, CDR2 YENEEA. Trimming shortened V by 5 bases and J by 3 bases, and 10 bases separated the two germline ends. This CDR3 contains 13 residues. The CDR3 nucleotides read TGTGCCAGCAGCACACAGGGTGACACTGAAGCTTTCTTT. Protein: CASSTQGDTEAFF.

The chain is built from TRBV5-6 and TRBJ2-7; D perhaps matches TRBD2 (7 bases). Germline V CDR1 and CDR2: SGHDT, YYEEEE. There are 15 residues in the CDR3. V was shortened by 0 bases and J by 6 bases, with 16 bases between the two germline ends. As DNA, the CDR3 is TGTGCCAGCAGCTTGGCAGGCGGGGGCGCGGCCGAGCAGTACTTC. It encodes CASSLAGGGAAEQYF. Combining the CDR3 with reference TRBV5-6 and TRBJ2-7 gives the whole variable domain DAGVTQSPTHLIKTRGQQVTLRCSPKSGHDTVSWYQQALGQGPQFIFQYYEEEERQRGNFPDRFSGHQFPNYSSELNVNALLLGDSALYLCASSLAGGGAAEQYFGPGTRLTVT.

CDR3 protein: CASSQRPGQLNTEAFF. For the CDR3, the DNA is TGCGCCAGCAGCCAACGACCGGGACAGCTGAACACTGAAGCTTTCTTT. The rearrangement uses TRBV5-1 and TRBJ1-1; 7 bases are shared with TRBD1. Germline V gene sequence: CDR1 SGHRS, CDR2 YFSETQ. The CDR3 is made up of 16 amino acids. Trimming took 4 bases from V and 0 from J; bases not matched to a gene: 9.

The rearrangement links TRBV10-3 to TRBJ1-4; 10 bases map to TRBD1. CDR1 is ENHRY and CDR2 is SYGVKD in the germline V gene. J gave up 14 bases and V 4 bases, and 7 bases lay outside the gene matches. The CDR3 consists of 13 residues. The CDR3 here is CAISVTTDRGLFF. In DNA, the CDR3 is TGTGCCATCAGTGTAACCACGGACAGGGGGCTGTTTTTT.

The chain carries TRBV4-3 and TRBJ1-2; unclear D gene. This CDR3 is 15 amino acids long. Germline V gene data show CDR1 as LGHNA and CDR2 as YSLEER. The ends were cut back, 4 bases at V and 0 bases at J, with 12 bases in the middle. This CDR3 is CASSPSIGANYGYTF. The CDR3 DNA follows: TGCGCCAGCAGCCCCAGTATAGGAGCTAACTATGGCTACACCTTC.

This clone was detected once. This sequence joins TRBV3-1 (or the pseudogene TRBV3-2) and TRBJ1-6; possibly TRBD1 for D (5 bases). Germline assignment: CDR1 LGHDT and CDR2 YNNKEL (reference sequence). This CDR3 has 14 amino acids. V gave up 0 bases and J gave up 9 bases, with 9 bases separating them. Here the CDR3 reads CASSQDRVFSPLHF. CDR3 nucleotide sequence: TGTGCCAGCAGCCAAGACAGGGTATTTTCACCCCTCCACTTT.

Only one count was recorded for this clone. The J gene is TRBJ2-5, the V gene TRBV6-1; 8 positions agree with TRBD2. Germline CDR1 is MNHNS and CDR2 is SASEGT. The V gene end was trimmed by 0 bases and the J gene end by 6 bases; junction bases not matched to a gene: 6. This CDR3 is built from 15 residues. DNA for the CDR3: TGTGCCAGCAGTGAAGCCCGGACTAGCTTCCAGACCCAGTACTTC. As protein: CASSEARTSFQTQYF.

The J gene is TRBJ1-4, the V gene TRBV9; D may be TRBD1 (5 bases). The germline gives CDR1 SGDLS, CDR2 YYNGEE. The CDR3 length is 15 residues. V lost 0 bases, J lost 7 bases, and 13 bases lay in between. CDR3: CASSVGEGLSEKLFF. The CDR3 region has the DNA TGTGCCAGCAGCGTAGGGGAGGGGCTATCTGAAAAACTGTTTTTT.

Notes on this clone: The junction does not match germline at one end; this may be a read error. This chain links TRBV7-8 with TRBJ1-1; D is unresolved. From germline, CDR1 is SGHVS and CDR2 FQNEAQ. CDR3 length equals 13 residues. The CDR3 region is CASSLEMNTEAFF. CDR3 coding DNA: TGTGCCAGCAGTTTAGAAATGAACACTGAAGCTTTCTTT.

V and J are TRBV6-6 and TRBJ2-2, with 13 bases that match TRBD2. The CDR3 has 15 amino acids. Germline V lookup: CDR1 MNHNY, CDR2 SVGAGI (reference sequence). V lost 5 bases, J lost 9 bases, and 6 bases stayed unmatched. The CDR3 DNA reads TGTGCCAGCAGTCGGACTAGCGGGGGTATTTGGGAGCTGTTTTTT. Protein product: CASSRTSGGIWELFF.